This T cell receptor (beta chain) was profiled in a study of T cell responses to AZD1222 COVID-19 vaccine. Study information: Second-dose recipients at about 4 or about 12 weeks were treated as one pooled group. Overall study findings and caveats: Regions 160-218 and 743-854 dominated among vaccine-associated CD4 TCRs spanning spike. Possibly, clonal diversity was underestimated; donors were largely white British and included more females.

Remarks on this clone: What it binds is unknown.

Assay: immunoSEQ multiplex PCR; the TCRdb copy retains only in-frame clones and omits some. The sample lists 170,000 or so clones, just over 90% occurring once. The CDR3 is 15 amino acids. V lost 0 bases, J lost 8 bases, and 16 bases lay in between. CDR1 and CDR2 (germline): SGHAT, FQNNGV. The receptor was isolated from an adult in good health. This chain joins TRBV11-2 and TRBJ1-2, with D possibly being TRBD1 (5 bases). The source material was peripheral blood, sampled on day 0 of AZD1222 vaccination. The CDR3 region is CASSLEGTSGGGYTF. CDR3 coding DNA: TGTGCCAGCAGCTTAGAGGGGACCTCTGGGGGGGGCTACACCTTC. Full variable domain (outside the CDR3, taken from reference TRBV11-2 and TRBJ1-2): EAGVAQSPRYKIIEKRQSVAFWCNPISGHATLYWYQQILGQGPKLLIQFQNNGVVDDSQLPKDRFSAERLKGVDSTLKIQPAKLEDSAVYLCASSLEGTSGGGYTFGSGTRLTVV.